The T cell receptor beta chain under discussion was sequenced for a study of blood T cell repertoires in COVID-19. Looking at the study overall: T cells, B-cell-depleted T cells, or PBMCs provided the cDNA or gDNA that served as material.

Method: immunoSEQ multiplex PCR; TCRdb's copy keeps in-frame clones and lacks some. The data contain 450,000 to 500,000 clones, approximately 86% of them singletons. V was pared by 8 bases and J by 4 bases, with 13 bases of the junction left unmatched. The germline V gene has CDR1 SNHLY and CDR2 FYNNEI. The CDR3 covers 15 residues. V is TRBV2 and J is TRBJ1-2; 7 bases line up with TRBD1. The TCR originated in a woman aged 55 to 70 who had recovered from COVID-19. Sample: PBMCs or T cells enriched from blood (not recorded which). The CDR3 spells CASLGNRGSGYGYTF. Here the CDR3 DNA reads TGTGCCAGCCTGGGGAACAGGGGAAGCGGCTATGGCTACACCTTC.